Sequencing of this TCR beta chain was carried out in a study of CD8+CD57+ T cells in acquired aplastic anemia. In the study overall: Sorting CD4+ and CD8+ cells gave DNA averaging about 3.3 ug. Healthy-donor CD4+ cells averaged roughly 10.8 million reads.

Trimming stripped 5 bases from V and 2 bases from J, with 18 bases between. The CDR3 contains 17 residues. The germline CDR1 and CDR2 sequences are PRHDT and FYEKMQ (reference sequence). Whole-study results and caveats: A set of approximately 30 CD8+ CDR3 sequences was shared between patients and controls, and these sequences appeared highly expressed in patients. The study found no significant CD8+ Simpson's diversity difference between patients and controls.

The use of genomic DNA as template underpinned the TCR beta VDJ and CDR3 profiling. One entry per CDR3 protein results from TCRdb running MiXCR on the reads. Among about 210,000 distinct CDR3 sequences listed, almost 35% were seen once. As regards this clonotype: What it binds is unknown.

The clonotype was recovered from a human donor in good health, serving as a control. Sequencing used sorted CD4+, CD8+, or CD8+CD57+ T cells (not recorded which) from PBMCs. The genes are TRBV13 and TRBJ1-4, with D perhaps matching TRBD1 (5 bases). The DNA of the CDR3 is TGTGCCAGCAGCACAAAACGCCGGGGGTGGACTAATGAAAAACTGTTTTTT. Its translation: CASSTKRRGWTNEKLFF.